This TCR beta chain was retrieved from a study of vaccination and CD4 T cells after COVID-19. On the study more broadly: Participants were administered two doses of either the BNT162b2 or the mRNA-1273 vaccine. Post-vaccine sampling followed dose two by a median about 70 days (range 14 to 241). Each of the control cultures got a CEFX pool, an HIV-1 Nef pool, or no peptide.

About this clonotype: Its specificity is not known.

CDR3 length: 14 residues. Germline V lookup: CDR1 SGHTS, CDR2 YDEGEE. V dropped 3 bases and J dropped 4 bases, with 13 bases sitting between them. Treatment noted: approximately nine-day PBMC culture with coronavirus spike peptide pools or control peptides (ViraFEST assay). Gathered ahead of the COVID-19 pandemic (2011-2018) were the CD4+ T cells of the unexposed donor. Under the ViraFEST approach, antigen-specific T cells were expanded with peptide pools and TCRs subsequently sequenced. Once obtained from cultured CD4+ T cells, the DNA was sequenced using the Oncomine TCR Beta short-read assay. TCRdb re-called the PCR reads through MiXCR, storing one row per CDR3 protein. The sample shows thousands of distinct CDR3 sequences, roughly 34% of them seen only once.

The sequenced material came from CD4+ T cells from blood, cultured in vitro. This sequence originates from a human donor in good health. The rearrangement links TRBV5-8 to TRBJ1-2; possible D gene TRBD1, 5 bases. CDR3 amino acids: CASSYGQEGYGYTF. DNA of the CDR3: TGTGCCAGCAGCTATGGACAAGAGGGCTATGGCTACACCTTC.